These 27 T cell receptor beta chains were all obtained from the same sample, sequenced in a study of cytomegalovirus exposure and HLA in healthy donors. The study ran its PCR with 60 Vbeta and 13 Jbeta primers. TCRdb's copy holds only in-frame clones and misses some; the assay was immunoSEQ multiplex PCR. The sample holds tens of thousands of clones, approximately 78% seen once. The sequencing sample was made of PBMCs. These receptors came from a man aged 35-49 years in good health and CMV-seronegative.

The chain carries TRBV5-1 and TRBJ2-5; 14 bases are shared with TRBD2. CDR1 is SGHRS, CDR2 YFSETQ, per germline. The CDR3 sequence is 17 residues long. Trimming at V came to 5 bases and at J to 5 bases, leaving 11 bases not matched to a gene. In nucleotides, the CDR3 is TGCGCCAGCAGATCCGGACTAGCGGGAGGAAGGGGGGAGACCCAGTACTTC. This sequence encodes CASRSGLAGGRGETQYF.

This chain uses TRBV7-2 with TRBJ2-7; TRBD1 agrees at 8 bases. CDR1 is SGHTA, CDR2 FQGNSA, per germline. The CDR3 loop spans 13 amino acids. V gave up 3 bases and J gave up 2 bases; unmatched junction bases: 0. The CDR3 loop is CASSLDRAYEQYF. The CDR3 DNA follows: TGTGCCAGCAGCTTGGACAGGGCCTACGAGCAGTACTTC.

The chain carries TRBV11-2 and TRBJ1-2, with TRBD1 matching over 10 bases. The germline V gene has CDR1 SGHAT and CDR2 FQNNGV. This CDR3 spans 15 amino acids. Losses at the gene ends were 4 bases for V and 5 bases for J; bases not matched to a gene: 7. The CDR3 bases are TGTGCCAGCAGCTCTCAGACAGGGGGCACGTATGGCTACACCTTC. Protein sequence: CASSSQTGGTYGYTF. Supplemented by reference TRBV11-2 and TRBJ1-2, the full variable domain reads EAGVAQSPRYKIIEKRQSVAFWCNPISGHATLYWYQQILGQGPKLLIQFQNNGVVDDSQLPKDRFSAERLKGVDSTLKIQPAKLEDSAVYLCASSSQTGGTYGYTFGSGTRLTVV.

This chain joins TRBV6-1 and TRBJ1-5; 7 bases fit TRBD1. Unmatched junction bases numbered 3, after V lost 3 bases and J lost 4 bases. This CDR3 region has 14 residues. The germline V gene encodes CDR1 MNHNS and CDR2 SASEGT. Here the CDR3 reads CASSDWDRNQPQHF. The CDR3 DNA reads TGTGCCAGCAGTGACTGGGACAGAAATCAGCCCCAGCATTTT.

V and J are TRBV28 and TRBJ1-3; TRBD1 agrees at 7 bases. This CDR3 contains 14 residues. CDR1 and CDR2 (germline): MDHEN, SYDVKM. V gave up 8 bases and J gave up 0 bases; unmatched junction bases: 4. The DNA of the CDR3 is TGTGCCAGCCGAGGGGGCCACTCTGGAAACACCATATATTTT. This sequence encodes CASRGGHSGNTIYF. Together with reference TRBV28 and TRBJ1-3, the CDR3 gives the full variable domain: DVKVTQSSRYLVKRTGEKVFLECVQDMDHENMFWYRQDPGLGLRLIYFSYDVKMKEKGDIPEGYSVSREKKERFSLILESASTNQTSMYLCASRGGHSGNTIYFGEGSWLTVV.

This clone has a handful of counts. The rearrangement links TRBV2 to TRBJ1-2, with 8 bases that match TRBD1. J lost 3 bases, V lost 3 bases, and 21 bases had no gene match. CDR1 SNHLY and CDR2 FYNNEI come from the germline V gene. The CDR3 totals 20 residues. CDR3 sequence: CASSDYSSNARTGMYYGYTF. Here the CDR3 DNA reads TGTGCCAGCAGTGATTATTCCTCTAACGCTCGGACAGGGATGTACTATGGCTACACCTTC.

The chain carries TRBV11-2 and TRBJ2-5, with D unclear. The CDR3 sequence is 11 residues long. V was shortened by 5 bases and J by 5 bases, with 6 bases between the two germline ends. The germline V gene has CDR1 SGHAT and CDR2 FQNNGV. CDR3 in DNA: TGTGCCAGCAGCCTACAGGAGACCCAGTACTTC. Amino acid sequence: CASSLQETQYF.

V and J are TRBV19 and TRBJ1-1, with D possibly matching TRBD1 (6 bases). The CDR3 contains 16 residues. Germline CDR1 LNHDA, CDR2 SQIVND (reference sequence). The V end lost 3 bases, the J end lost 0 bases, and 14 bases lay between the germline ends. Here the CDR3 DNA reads TGTGCCAGTAGTATGGGGTACGGACAGATGAACACTGAAGCTTTCTTT. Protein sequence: CASSMGYGQMNTEAFF. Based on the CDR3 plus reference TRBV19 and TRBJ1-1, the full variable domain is DGGITQSPKYLFRKEGQNVTLSCEQNLNHDAMYWYRQDPGQGLRLIYYSQIVNDFQKGDIAEGYSVSREKKESFPLTVTSAQKNPTAFYLCASSMGYGQMNTEAFFGQGTRLTVV.

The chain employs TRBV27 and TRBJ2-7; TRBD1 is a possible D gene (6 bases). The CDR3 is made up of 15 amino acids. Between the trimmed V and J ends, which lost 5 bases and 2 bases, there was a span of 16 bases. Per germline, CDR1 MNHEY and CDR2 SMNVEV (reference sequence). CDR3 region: CASSPEGWDTYEQYF. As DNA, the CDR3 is TGTGCCAGCAGTCCCGAGGGTTGGGACACCTACGAGCAGTACTTC.

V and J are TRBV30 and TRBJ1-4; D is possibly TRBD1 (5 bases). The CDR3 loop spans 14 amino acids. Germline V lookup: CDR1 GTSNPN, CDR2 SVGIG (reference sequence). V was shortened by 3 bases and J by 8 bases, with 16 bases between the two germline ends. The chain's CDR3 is CAWRSQGSGEKLFF. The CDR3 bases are TGTGCCTGGAGGTCCCAGGGATCAGGGGAAAAACTGTTTTTT. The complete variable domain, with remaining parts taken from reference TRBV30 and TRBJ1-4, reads SQTIHQWPATLVQPVGSPLSLECTVEGTSNPNLYWYRQAAGRGLQLLFYSVGIGQISSEVPQNLSASRPQDRQFILSSKKLLLSDSGFYLCAWRSQGSGEKLFFGSGTQLSVL.

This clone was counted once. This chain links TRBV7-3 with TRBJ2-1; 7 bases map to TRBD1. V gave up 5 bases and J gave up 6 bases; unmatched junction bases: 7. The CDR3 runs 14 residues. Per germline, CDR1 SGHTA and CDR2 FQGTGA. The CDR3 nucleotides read TGTGCCAGCAGCCCCGACAGGGTTGGCAATGAGCAGTTCTTC. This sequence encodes CASSPDRVGNEQFF.

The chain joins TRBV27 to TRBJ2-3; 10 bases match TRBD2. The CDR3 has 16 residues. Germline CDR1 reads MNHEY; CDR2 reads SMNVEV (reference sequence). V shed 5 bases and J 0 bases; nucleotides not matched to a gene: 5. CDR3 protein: CASSVKTSGSTDTQYF. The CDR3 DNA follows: TGTGCCAGCAGTGTCAAGACTAGCGGGAGCACAGATACGCAGTATTTT.

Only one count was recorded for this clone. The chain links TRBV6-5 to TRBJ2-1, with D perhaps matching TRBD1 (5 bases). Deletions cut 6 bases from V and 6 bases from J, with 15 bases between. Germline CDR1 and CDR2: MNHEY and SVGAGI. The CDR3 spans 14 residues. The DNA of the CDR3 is TGTGCCAGCAGAAGCGCCGCTAGGGGCAATGAGCAGTTCTTC. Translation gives CASRSAARGNEQFF.

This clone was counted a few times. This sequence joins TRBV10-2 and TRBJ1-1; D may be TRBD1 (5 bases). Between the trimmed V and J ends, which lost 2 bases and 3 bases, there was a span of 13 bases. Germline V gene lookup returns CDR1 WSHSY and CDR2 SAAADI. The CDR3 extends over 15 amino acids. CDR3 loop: CASSETGSGYTEAFF. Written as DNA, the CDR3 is TGCGCCAGCAGTGAGACAGGCTCCGGTTACACTGAAGCTTTCTTT.

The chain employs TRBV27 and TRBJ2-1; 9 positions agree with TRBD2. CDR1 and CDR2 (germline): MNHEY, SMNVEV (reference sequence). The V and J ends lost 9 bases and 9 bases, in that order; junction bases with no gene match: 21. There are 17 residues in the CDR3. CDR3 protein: CASRIWTSATPGGEQFF. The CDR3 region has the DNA TGTGCCAGTCGTATTTGGACTAGCGCTACCCCAGGTGGTGAGCAGTTCTTC.

This chain's CDR3 is CASSSPGTSAYNEQFF. The CDR3 nucleotides are TGTGCCAGCAGCTCCCCCGGGACTAGCGCATACAATGAGCAGTTCTTC. The chain has TRBV5-6 and TRBJ2-1, with TRBD2 matching over 10 bases. V lost 3 bases, J lost 4 bases, and 7 bases stayed unmatched. This CDR3 has 16 residues. The germline CDR1 and CDR2 sequences are SGHDT and YYEEEE.

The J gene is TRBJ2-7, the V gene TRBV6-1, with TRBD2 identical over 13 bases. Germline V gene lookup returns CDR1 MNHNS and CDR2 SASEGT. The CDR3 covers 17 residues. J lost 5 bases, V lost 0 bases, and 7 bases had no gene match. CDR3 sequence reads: CASSEAGVGLAGHEQYF. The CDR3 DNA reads TGTGCCAGCAGTGAAGCGGGTGTGGGACTAGCGGGACACGAGCAGTACTTC.

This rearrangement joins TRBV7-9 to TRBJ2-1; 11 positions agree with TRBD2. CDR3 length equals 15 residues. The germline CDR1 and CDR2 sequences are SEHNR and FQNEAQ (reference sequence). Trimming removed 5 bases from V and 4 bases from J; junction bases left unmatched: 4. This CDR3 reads CASSQTSGKYNEQFF. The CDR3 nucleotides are TGTGCCAGCAGCCAGACTAGCGGGAAGTACAATGAGCAGTTCTTC.

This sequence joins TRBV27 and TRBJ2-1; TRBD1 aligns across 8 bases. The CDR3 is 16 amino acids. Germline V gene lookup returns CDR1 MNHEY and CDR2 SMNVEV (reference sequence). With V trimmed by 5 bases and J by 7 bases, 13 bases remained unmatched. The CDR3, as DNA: TGTGCCAGCAGTCGCGCAGGGGGCAGGGGTTCGAATGAGCAGTTCTTC. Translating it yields CASSRAGGRGSNEQFF.

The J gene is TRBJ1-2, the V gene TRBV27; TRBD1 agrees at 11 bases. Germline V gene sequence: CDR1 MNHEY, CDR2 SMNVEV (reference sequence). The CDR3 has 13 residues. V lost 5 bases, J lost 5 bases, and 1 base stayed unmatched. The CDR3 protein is CASSRDRGYGYTF. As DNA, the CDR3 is TGTGCCAGCAGTCGGGACAGGGGGTATGGCTACACCTTC.

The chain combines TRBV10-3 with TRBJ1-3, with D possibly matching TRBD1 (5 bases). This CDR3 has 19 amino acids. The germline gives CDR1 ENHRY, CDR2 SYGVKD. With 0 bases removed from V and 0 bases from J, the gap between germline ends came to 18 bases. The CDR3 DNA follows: TGTGCCATCAGTGAGTCGTTGGTAGGAGGGGCGCACTCTGGAAACACCATATATTTT. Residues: CAISESLVGGAHSGNTIYF.

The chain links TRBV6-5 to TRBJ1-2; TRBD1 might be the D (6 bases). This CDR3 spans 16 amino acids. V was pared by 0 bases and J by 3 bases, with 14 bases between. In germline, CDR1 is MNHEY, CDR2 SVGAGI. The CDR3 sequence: CASSYSWNRVHYGYTF. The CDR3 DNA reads TGTGCCAGCAGTTACTCGTGGAACAGGGTCCACTATGGCTACACCTTC.

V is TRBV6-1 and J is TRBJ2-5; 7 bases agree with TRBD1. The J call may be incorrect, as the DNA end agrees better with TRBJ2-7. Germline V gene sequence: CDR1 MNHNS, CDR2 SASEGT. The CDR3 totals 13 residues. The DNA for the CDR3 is TGTGCCAGCAGACGAAACGAGGGGGCCGAGCAGTACTTC. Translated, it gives CASRRNEGAEQYF.

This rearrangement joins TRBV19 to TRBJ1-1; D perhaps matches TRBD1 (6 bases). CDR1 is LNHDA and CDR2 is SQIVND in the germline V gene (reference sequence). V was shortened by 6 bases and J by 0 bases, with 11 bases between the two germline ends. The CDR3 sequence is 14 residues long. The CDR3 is CASSRDTVNTEAFF. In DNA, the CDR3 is TGTGCCAGTAGCCGGGACACGGTGAACACTGAAGCTTTCTTT.

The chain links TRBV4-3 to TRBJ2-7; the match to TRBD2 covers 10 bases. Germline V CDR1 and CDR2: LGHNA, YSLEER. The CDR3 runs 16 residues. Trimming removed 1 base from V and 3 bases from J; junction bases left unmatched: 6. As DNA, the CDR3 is TGCGCCAGCAGCCAAGGCCCGACTAGCGGGCTCTACGAGCAGTACTTC. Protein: CASSQGPTSGLYEQYF.

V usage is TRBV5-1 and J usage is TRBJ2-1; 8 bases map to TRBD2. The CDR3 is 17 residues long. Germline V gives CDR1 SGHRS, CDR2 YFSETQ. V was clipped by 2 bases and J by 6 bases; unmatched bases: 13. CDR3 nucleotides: TGCGCCAGCAGCTTCCTAGGTTCGGGAGGGCCAGCCAATGAGCAGTTCTTC. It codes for CASSFLGSGGPANEQFF.

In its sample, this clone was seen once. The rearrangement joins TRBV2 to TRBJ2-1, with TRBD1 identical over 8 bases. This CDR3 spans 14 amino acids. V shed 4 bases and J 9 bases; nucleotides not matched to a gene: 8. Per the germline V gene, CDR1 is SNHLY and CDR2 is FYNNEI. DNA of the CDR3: TGTGCCAGCAGTGTAGAGACAGGGGCGGTTGAGCAGTTCTTC. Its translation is CASSVETGAVEQFF.